This T cell receptor beta chain was retrieved from a study of T-cell memory formation after mild COVID-19. TCRdb reprocessed the 5' RACE reads with MiXCR, giving one entry per CDR3 protein. The sample shows 110,000 to 150,000 distinct CDR3 sequences, 14% of them seen only once. This CDR3 contains 12 residues. V lost 0 bases, J lost 4 bases, and 7 bases lay in between. Germline-derived CDR1 and CDR2 are SQVTM and ANQGSEA. This clonotype was sampled from an adult woman who had mild COVID-19 (a few samples of this study predate the infection). Cell type and time point are not known. J is TRBJ2-7 and V is TRBV29-1; D is unclear. Sequenced input: PBMCs or a T cell subset sorted from them (not recorded which). The CDR3 DNA is TGCAGCGTTGAAGATGAGTTATACGAGCAGTACTTC. It yields the protein CSVEDELYEQYF.